This TCR beta chain comes out of a study of cytomegalovirus exposure and HLA in healthy donors. Study background: The platform used for the 95 to 150 validation repertoires matched that of the 650 to 750 first-cohort repertoires, a later analysis reported.

The study, taken as a whole, reports: Cytomegalovirus association was listed for about 170 TCR beta chains. Rare TCR sequences predominated, though certain public TCRs were found in many donors.

For this clone: Its antigen is unidentified.

The CDR3 runs to 16 residues. Per germline, CDR1 LNHDA and CDR2 SQIVND (reference sequence). V was pared by 5 bases and J by 5 bases, with 13 bases of the junction left unmatched. Assay: immunoSEQ multiplex PCR; the TCRdb copy retains only in-frame clones and omits some. The profile covers about 180,000 clones, with about 83% appearing a single time and about 1.5% taken by the ten largest. Donors were drawn from the approximately 130-subject validation cohort, separate from the roughly 670-subject first cohort. The TCR originated in a woman in her twenties or thirties in good health and CMV-seronegative. Input material: PBMCs. The V call is TRBV19, the J call TRBJ2-5, with TRBD2 identical over 8 bases. The CDR3 DNA follows: TGTGCCAGTAGTCCCGGGACTAGAGGCGGGGGGGAGACCCAGTACTTC. Its translation: CASSPGTRGGGETQYF. The full variable domain, with the rest looked up from reference TRBV19 and TRBJ2-5, is DGGITQSPKYLFRKEGQNVTLSCEQNLNHDAMYWYRQDPGQGLRLIYYSQIVNDFQKGDIAEGYSVSREKKESFPLTVTSAQKNPTAFYLCASSPGTRGGGETQYFGPGTRLLVL.